This T cell receptor beta chain was obtained from a study of T-cell reconstitution after alpha-beta-depleted transplantation in children. This CDR3 has 15 amino acids. V lost 6 bases and J lost 5; bases outside the gene matches: 9. Researchers prepared the TCRbeta library using unique molecular identifiers, the study reports. TCRdb reprocessed the PCR reads with MiXCR, giving one entry per CDR3 protein. The sample contains over 200,000 distinct CDR3 sequences, 8% to 10% of which appear only once. The sample here was PBMCs from the stem cell graft donor, taken from the stem cell graft. This sequence originates from a human donor who donated a stem cell graft to a child with acute lymphoblastic leukemia. The chain combines TRBV12-3 or TRBV12-4 with TRBJ2-2; 7 bases are shared with TRBD1. CDR3 DNA sequence: TGTGCCAGCAGCGAAGGGACAGTCCTTACCGGGGAGCTGTTTTTT. Translation gives CASSEGTVLTGELFF.